Included here is one T cell receptor beta chain sequence, with context. Its antigen is not identified. Cells designated naive CD8 were CD45RO-negative and were positively selected for CCR7, with terminally differentiated effector memory CD45RA+ cells excluded. Every contributor of samples was a Caucasian grown-up residing in Nashville, Tennessee. This sample is part of a study of shared clonotypes between healthy human individuals. Regarding the study as a whole: Around 5% was the fraction of naive CD4 clonotypes found shared across a few donors.

TCRdb's table, derived via immunoSEQ multiplex PCR, lists solely in-frame clones and lacks some. The sample lists fewer than 850,000 clones; about 97% were seen once. There are 13 residues in the CDR3. CDR1 and CDR2 from the germline V gene are SGHRS and YFSETQ. The junction had 5 bases not matched to a gene; V was cut back by 4 bases and J by 10 bases. The sample consisted of naive CD8+ T cells sorted from blood. This sequence originates from a man aged 30 to 45 in good health. The rearrangement links TRBV5-1 to TRBJ2-1, with 10 bases matching TRBD2. CDR3 amino acids: CASSQGLAREQFF. DNA of the CDR3: TGCGCCAGCAGCCAGGGACTAGCGCGCGAGCAGTTCTTC.